This T cell receptor beta chain was found in a study of blood T cell repertoires in COVID-19 (dated by TCRdb to the early 2020s). In the study overall: Collaborator samples came from the United States, Italy and Spain and covered acute and convalescent phases of COVID-19. The repertoires were released in a freely available public database intended as a resource for research on the immune response to SARS-CoV-2. The dataset comprised deeply sampled blood TCRbeta repertoires from subjects exposed to, actively infected with, or recovered from COVID-19. Where available, HLA class I and class II types were obtained from metadata supplied by the sample provider rather than from assay-based typing. The prospective study material was composed of cDNA or gDNA derived from T cells, B-cell-depleted T cells, or PBMCs. Samples came from the ongoing ImmuneRACE study (first 160 participants) plus 1,254 subjects from 6 global collaborators. Nearly every sample came with metadata listing a de-identified subject ID, COVID-19 status, age in years and sex. Results and caveats for the whole study, not just this receptor: How much clinical and demographic metadata was included differed by source and by participant, and the metadata was provided uncurated.

The junction shows trimming of 5 bases on V and 6 bases on J, and the gene matches do not reach 13 bases of it. Via the germline V gene (reference sequence), CDR1 is SEHNR and CDR2 FQNEAQ. The CDR3 covers 17 residues, taking in both the cysteine and the phenylalanine. Only the CDR3 portion is preserved as DNA: 51 bases, with reading frame beginning at the first base. As for this clone: The antigen it binds to is not known. Base qualities are not recorded, but no much larger clone differs from it by a single base.

The collaborating institutions used their own protocols to collect whole blood in K2EDTA tubes. Collaborator samples were shipped for TCRbeta analysis as frozen whole blood, isolated PBMCs, or DNA extracted from either sample type. TCRbeta CDR3 regions were amplified from genomic DNA using the immunoSEQ Assay, a bias-controlled multiplex PCR. The original pipeline was this. Within the assay, amplification of reference gene primers was used to estimate how many nucleated cells each sample contained. To quantify the absolute abundance of each unique TCRbeta CDR3 rearrangement, sequence reads were collapsed and filtered. Productive Simpson clonality was computed per sample as the square root of Simpson's diversity index over productive rearrangements. Entries here come from immuneACCESS through TCRdb and include only in-frame sequences with V and J called. Some clones fail to appear in such tables; in the studies checked, an unresolved V gene covers under half of the shortfall, and the cause of the remainder is unknown. D and trimming were read from the DNA, whereas the V and J calls and clone size are those reported in that table. Across this sample there are under 150,000 clones, with more than 75% seen only once. Around 3.3% of the sample comes from the top ten.

This TCR came from a man aged 35 to 55 with acute or convalescent COVID-19. Here the chain combines TRBV7-9 and TRBJ1-6; a stretch of 7 junction bases matches TRBD1. Sequencing was carried out using peripheral blood. The CDR3 loop reads CASSAGPFAGGNSPLHF. The sequenced DNA: TGTGCCAGCAGCGCCGGCCCCTTTGCAGGGGGTAATTCACCCCTCCACTTT.